The clone carrying this T cell receptor beta chain was counted a few times. A second PCR, run for about 6 to 11 cycles, used a sample-barcoded 5' primer plus a J-beta primer mix. Through a template-switch adaptor with 12 random nucleotides, each cDNA molecule received a tag. Using its own MiXCR run on the 5' RACE reads, TCRdb lists one record per CDR3 protein. The sample lists roughly 1.5 million distinct CDR3 sequences; less than 45% were seen once. This sample stems from a study of blood T cells in healthy people across ages. The V gene's germline CDR1 is MNHEY and CDR2 SVGEGT. The CDR3 sequence is 14 residues long. V was pared by 4 bases and J by 3 bases, with 2 bases of the junction left unmatched. The donors, healthy Caucasians from Russia, were aged about 6 to 100. Researchers report isolating at least 7 million PBMCs per sample.

Input material: blood. This clonotype was obtained from a woman younger than 35 in good health. This sequence joins TRBV6-2 or TRBV6-3 and TRBJ1-5, with 8 nucleotides matching TRBD1. CDR3 bases: TGTGCCAGCAGTTCGGACAGGGACAATCAGCCCCAGCATTTT. It is translated as CASSSDRDNQPQHF.